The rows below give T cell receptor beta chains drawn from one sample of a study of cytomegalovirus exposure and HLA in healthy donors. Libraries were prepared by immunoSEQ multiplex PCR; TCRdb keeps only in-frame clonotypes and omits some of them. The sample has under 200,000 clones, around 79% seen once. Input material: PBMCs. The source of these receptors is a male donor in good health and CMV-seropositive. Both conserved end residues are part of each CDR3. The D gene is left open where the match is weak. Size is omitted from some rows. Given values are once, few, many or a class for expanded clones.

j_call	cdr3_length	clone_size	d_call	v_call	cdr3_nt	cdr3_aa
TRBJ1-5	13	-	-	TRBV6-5	TGTGCCAGCAGTGGCCCCTCTAATCAGCCCCAGCATTTT	CASSGPSNQPQHF
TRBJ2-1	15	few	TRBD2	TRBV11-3	TGTGCCAGCAGCCGACTAGCGGGGACTAGTGATGAGCAGTTCTTC	CASSRLAGTSDEQFF
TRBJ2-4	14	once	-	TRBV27	TGTGCCAGCAGCTATGGGGGCAAGAAAAACATTCAGTACTTC	CASSYGGKKNIQYF
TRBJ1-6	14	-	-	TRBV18	TGTGCCAGCTCACCGTCGGTGAACAATTCACCCCTCCACTTT	CASSPSVNNSPLHF
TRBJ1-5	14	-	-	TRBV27	TGTGCCAGCAGTTTAGGCCGGGTCAATCAGCCCCAGCATTTT	CASSLGRVNQPQHF
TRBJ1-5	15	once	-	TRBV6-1	TGTGCCACGCGTCTGGACAGAGCCTTCAATCAGCCCCAGCATTTT	CATRLDRAFNQPQHF
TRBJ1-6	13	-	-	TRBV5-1	TGCGCCAGCAGCTCGGACAGCGCTTCACCCCTCCACTTT	CASSSDSASPLHF
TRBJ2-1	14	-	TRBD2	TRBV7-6	TGTGCCAGCAGCACACTAGCGGGAGATAATGAGCAGTTCTTC	CASSTLAGDNEQFF
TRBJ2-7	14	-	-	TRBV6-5	TGTGCCAGCAGGCCAGAGACAGGACTCTACGAGCAGTACTTC	CASRPETGLYEQYF
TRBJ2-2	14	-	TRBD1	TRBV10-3	TGTGCCATCAGAGGGACAGGGAACACCGGGGAGCTGTTTTTT	CAIRGTGNTGELFF
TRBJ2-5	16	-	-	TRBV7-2	TGTGCCAGCAGCTTTGGCCACAGGGTTCCCCAAGAGACCCAGTACTTC	CASSFGHRVPQETQYF
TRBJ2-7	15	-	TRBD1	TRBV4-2	TGTGCCAGCAGCCAGACCGGGACAGCAACCTACGAGCAGTACTTC	CASSQTGTATYEQYF
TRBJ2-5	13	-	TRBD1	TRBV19	TGTGCCAGTAGTTTTGACAGGGAAGAGACCCAGTACTTC	CASSFDREETQYF
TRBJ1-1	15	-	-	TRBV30	TGTGCCTGGGTGAATTGCCCTCGGTCGGACACTGAAGCTTTCTTT	CAWVNCPRSDTEAFF
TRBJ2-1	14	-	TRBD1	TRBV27	TGTGCCAGCAGTCTTGAGTACAGGGGCGGGGAGCAGTTCTTC	CASSLEYRGGEQFF
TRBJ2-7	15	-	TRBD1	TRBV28	TGTGCCAGCAGTCCAACAGGGGGCAGTCGGCGGGAGCAGTACTTC	CASSPTGGSRREQYF
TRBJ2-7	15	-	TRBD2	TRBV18	TGTGCCAGCTCCCGGACTAGCGGGGCCTCCTACGAGCAGTACTTC	CASSRTSGASYEQYF
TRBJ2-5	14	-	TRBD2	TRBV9	TGTGCCAGCAGCGGAAGCGGGAGATGGGAGACCCAGTACTTC	CASSGSGRWETQYF
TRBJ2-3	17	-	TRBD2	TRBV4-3	TGCGCCAGCAGCCAAGGGACTAGCGGGAGTAGCACAGATACGCAGTATTTT	CASSQGTSGSSTDTQYF
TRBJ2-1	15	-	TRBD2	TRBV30	TGTGCCTGGAGAGCGGGACTAGGATCATACAATGAGCAGTTCTTC	CAWRAGLGSYNEQFF
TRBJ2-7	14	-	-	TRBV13	TGTGCCAGCAGCTTGGCGGCCGGGGCCTACGAGCAGTACTTC	CASSLAAGAYEQYF
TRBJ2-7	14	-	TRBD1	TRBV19	TGTGCCAGTAGTGCCGGGACAGGGTACTACGAGCAGTACTTC	CASSAGTGYYEQYF
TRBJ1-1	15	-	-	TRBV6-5	TGTGCCAGCAGTTCAAGACAGCCACCGAACACTGAAGCTTTCTTT	CASSSRQPPNTEAFF
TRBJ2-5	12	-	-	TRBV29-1	TGCAGCGTTGTCGGGGGTGGAGAGACCCAGTACTTC	CSVVGGGETQYF
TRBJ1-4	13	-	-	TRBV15	TGTGCCACCAGCAGAGCAGGGCCCGAAAAACTGTTTTTT	CATSRAGPEKLFF
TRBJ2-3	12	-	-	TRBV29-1	TGCAGCGTTCTAGAGGGGAGGGATACGCAGTATTTT	CSVLEGRDTQYF
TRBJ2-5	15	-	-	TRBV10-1	TGCGCCAGCAGTGATTGCCTAGCGTTTCGGGAGACCCAGTACTTC	CASSDCLAFRETQYF
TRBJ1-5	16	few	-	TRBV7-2	TGTGCCAGCAGCGTAAGATCGACAGAGTTCAATCAGCCCCAGCATTTT	CASSVRSTEFNQPQHF
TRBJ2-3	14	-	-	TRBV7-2	TGTGCCAGCAGCTTAACCGGAGGGACAGATACGCAGTATTTT	CASSLTGGTDTQYF